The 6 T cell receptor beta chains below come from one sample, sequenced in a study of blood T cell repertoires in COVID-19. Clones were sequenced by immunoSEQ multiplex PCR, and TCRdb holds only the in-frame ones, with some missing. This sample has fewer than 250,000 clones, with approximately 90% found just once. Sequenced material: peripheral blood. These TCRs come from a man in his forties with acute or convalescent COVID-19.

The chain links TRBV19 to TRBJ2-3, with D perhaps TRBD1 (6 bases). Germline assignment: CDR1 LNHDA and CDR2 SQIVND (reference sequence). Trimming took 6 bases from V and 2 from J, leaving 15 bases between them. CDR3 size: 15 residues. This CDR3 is CASSPLRGYTDTQYF. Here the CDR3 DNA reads TGTGCCAGTAGCCCACTCAGGGGATACACAGATACGCAGTATTTT.

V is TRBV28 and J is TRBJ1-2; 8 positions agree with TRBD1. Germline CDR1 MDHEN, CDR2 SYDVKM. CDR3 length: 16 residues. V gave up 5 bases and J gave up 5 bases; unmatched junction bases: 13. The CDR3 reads CASSAYPGGAEYGYTF. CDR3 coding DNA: TGTGCCAGCAGTGCTTATCCAGGGGGCGCGGAGTATGGCTACACCTTC.

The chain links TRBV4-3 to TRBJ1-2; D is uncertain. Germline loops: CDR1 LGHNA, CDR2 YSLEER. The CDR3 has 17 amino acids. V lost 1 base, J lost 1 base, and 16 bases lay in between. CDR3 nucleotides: TGCGCCAGCAGCCAAGGAACGCGGTTCGGTTTTAACTATGGCTACACCTTC. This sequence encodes CASSQGTRFGFNYGYTF.

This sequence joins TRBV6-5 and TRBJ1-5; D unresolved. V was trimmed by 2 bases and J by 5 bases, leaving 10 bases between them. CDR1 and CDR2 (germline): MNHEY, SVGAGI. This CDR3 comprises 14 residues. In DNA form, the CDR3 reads TGTGCCAGCAGTTACGGGTCAGGTGATCAGCCCCAGCATTTT. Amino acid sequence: CASSYGSGDQPQHF.

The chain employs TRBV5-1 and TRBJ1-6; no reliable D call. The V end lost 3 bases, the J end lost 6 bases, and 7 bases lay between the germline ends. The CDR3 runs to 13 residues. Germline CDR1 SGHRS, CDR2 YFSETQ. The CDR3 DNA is TGCGCCAGCAGCTACGAGTCTAATTCACCCCTCCACTTT. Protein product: CASSYESNSPLHF.

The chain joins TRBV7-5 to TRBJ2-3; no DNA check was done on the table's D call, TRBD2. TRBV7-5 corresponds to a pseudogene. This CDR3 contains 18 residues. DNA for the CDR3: TGTGTCAGAAGCACCTTTAGCGGGGGGGGACCGGGCACAGATACGCAGTATTTT. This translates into CVRSTFSGGGPGTDTQYF.